Below are 11 T cell receptor beta chains sequenced from a single sample in a study of control samples from healthy donors and cancer patients. Sequencing used immunoSEQ multiplex PCR; TCRdb keeps in-frame clones, though not all of them. The table records about 140,000 clones, approximately 92% of them present only once. The sample was blood. These receptors came from a man aged 25-45 years in good health.

The V and J genes are TRBV7-9 and TRBJ1-2; D might be TRBD1 (6 bases). Trimming took off 5 bases at V and 5 bases at J, with 15 bases between the two ends. Germline V gives CDR1 SEHNR, CDR2 FQNEAQ (reference sequence). The CDR3 is 14 amino acids. Here the CDR3 DNA reads TGTGCCAGCAGCGACTCCTTGACAGGTTATGGCTACACCTTC. Its translation is CASSDSLTGYGYTF.

This chain joins TRBV11-2 and TRBJ2-7; a possible D gene is TRBD2 (6 bases). CDR3 length: 12 amino acids. V lost 3 bases and J lost 3, with 6 bases in between. CDR1 and CDR2 (germline): SGHAT, FQNNGV. The CDR3 DNA sequence: TGTGCCAGCAGCTTTAGCGGCTACGAGCAGTACTTC. Amino acid sequence: CASSFSGYEQYF.

This chain uses TRBV28 with TRBJ1-2, with D possibly matching TRBD1 (5 bases). V was shortened by 6 bases and J by 5 bases, with 28 bases between the two germline ends. The CDR3 runs 18 residues. Germline CDR1 reads MDHEN; CDR2 reads SYDVKM. The CDR3 sequence: CASSPEAGVGTMGYGYTF. CDR3 in DNA: TGTGCCAGCAGCCCCGAGGCGGGGGTGGGCACGATGGGATATGGCTACACCTTC.

The chain uses TRBV19 and TRBJ2-1; TRBD2 aligns across 15 bases. The J segment lost 2 bases and the V segment lost 4 bases, leaving 0 bases of the junction unmatched. The V gene's germline CDR1 is LNHDA and CDR2 SQIVND (reference sequence). This CDR3 has 16 residues. For the CDR3, the DNA is TGTGCCAGTAGTAGGACTAGCGGGAGGGCCTACAATGAGCAGTTCTTC. Amino acid sequence: CASSRTSGRAYNEQFF.

The CDR3 coding sequence is TGTGCCAGCAGCTTAGCAGGAGGGTACAATGAGCAGTTCTTC. Protein sequence: CASSLAGGYNEQFF. V gene TRBV11-2 combines with J gene TRBJ2-1; D possibly corresponds to TRBD2 (6 bases). The germline V gene has CDR1 SGHAT and CDR2 FQNNGV. The CDR3 spans 14 residues. V shed 1 base and J shed 4 bases, with 8 bases lying between them.

The chain is built from TRBV11-2 and TRBJ2-1, with D unclear. V lost 2 bases and J 6 bases, leaving 5 bases between the germline ends. The CDR3 spans 12 residues. The germline gives CDR1 SGHAT, CDR2 FQNNGV. CDR3 residues: CASSLLGNEQFF. DNA of the CDR3: TGTGCCAGCAGCTTACTCGGCAATGAGCAGTTCTTC.

This chain connects TRBV7-2 to TRBJ2-3, with 11 bases aligning to TRBD2. The V segment lost 5 bases and the J segment 8 bases; nucleotides outside the gene matches: 9. The CDR3 is 15 residues long. Per the germline V gene, CDR1 is SGHTA and CDR2 is FQGNSA. Written as DNA, the CDR3 is TGTGCCAGCAGCCAACTAGCGGGAGAGAGGATTACGCAGTATTTT. Its translation: CASSQLAGERITQYF.

The chain carries TRBV10-2 and TRBJ1-1; D gene ambiguous. The CDR3 has 13 amino acids. CDR1 WSHSY and CDR2 SAAADI come from the germline V gene. Trimming pared 1 base from V and 1 base from J, leaving 4 bases between. The CDR3: CASSEWQNTEAFF. CDR3 bases: TGCGCCAGCAGTGAGTGGCAGAACACTGAAGCTTTCTTT.

The V gene is TRBV28, the J gene TRBJ1-3; D gene unclear. Trimming stripped 8 bases from V and 0 bases from J, with 14 bases between. This CDR3 is built from 15 residues. In germline, CDR1 is MDHEN, CDR2 SYDVKM. CDR3 sequence: CASGTPFPSGNTIYF. In DNA form, the CDR3 reads TGTGCCAGCGGAACTCCGTTTCCCTCTGGAAACACCATATATTTT. The entire variable domain, with the rest obtained from reference TRBV28 and TRBJ1-3, is as follows: DVKVTQSSRYLVKRTGEKVFLECVQDMDHENMFWYRQDPGLGLRLIYFSYDVKMKEKGDIPEGYSVSREKKERFSLILESASTNQTSMYLCASGTPFPSGNTIYFGEGSWLTVV.

The chain is built from TRBV5-6 and TRBJ1-4; unclear D gene. CDR1 and CDR2 from the germline V gene are SGHDT and YYEEEE. V was trimmed by 0 bases and J by 6 bases, leaving 9 bases between them. The CDR3 loop spans 14 amino acids. As DNA, the CDR3 is TGTGCCAGCAGCTTGGTCACACCAGATGAAAAACTGTTTTTT. Residues: CASSLVTPDEKLFF.

This rearrangement joins TRBV9 to TRBJ1-3; no firm D call. The CDR3 contains 15 residues. Germline loops: CDR1 SGDLS, CDR2 YYNGEE. Trimming stripped 0 bases from V and 0 bases from J, with 7 bases between. Here the CDR3 DNA reads TGTGCCAGCAGCGTAGCTACGAACTCTGGAAACACCATATATTTT. This encodes CASSVATNSGNTIYF.